A single sample is the source of the 32 T cell receptor beta chains below, sequenced in a study of blood T cell repertoires in COVID-19. Sequencing was performed with immunoSEQ multiplex PCR; in TCRdb, only in-frame clones are kept and a portion is missing. The sample consists of about 250,000 clones, around four fifths of them appearing once. Sequencing used peripheral blood. All receptors derive from a man aged 80 or over with acute or convalescent COVID-19.

The CDR3 DNA is TGTGCCAGCACCCTCCTATTCGCTCCCGGGGGAGATCAGCCCCAGCATTTT. This translates into CASTLLFAPGGDQPQHF. The gene calls are TRBV14 and TRBJ1-5, with D possibly matching TRBD1 (5 bases). Trimming took 7 bases from V and 5 from J, leaving 24 bases between them. The CDR3 is 17 amino acids. Germline CDR1 and CDR2: SGHDN and FVKESK.

The table lists this clone with a few counts. This rearrangement joins TRBV19 to TRBJ1-2; 11 positions match TRBD1. The CDR3 is made up of 16 amino acids. V shed 1 base, J shed 8 bases, and the junction held 9 bases outside the gene matches. Per germline, CDR1 LNHDA and CDR2 SQIVND (reference sequence). CDR3: CASSIAPGQGVRGYTF. CDR3 nucleotide sequence: TGTGCCAGTAGTATAGCCCCGGGACAGGGGGTACGGGGCTACACCTTC.

This clone was recorded a few times. The chain employs TRBV7-2 and TRBJ2-5, with a possible D match to TRBD2 (6 bases). The length of the CDR3 is 15 residues. The germline V gene has CDR1 SGHTA and CDR2 FQGNSA. The V end was cut by 5 bases, the J end by 5 bases, with 18 bases between. The DNA of the CDR3 is TGTGCCAGCAGCCCACTTATTGGACGGGAGGAGACCCAGTACTTC. Translated, it gives CASSPLIGREETQYF. Full variable domain (outside the CDR3, taken from reference TRBV7-2 and TRBJ2-5): GAGVSQSPSNKVTEKGKDVELRCDPISGHTALYWYRQSLGQGLEFLIYFQGNSAPDKSGLPSDRFSAERTGGSVSTLTIQRTQQEDSAVYLCASSPLIGREETQYFGPGTRLLVL.

V gene TRBV10-3 combines with J gene TRBJ2-3; tentative D call: TRBD1 (6 bases). CDR3 length: 16 residues. Trimming stripped 0 bases from V and 1 base from J, with 11 bases between. Germline assignment: CDR1 ENHRY and CDR2 SYGVKD. Here the CDR3 DNA reads TGTGCCATCAGTGAGTCGGGGGCCCTTGGCACAGATACGCAGTATTTT. As protein: CAISESGALGTDTQYF.

The rearrangement uses TRBV6-5 and TRBJ2-2; weak D call: TRBD2 (5 bases). Germline CDR1 reads MNHEY; CDR2 reads SVGAGI. The V and J ends lost 0 bases and 4 bases respectively, with 9 bases between them. This CDR3 comprises 15 residues. CDR3 DNA: TGTGCCAGCAGTTACTCGCCCGGAGGCACCGGGGAGCTGTTTTTT. Its translation: CASSYSPGGTGELFF.

The table lists this clone with a count of one. The genes are TRBV10-2 and TRBJ2-3; TRBD2 might be the D (5 bases). In germline, CDR1 is WSHSY, CDR2 SAAADI. Trimming removed 5 bases from V and 2 bases from J, with 8 bases in between. This CDR3 is built from 13 residues. For the CDR3, the DNA is TGCGCCAGCAGTCCTCGGGACACAGATACGCAGTATTTT. It is translated as CASSPRDTDTQYF.

This chain links TRBV5-1 with TRBJ2-7; D is perhaps TRBD1 (6 bases). Germline lookup yields CDR1 SGHRS and CDR2 YFSETQ. Trimming shortened V by 2 bases and J by 7 bases, and 10 bases separated the two germline ends. The CDR3 runs to 12 residues. CDR3 in amino acids: CASSFTGREQYF. Here the CDR3 DNA reads TGCGCCAGCAGCTTTACAGGGCGGGAGCAGTACTTC.

This clone was detected a few times. The gene calls are TRBV23-1 and TRBJ1-4; TRBD1 might be the D (6 bases). TRBV23-1 is reported as an ORF; its role is uncertain. The CDR3 extends over 15 amino acids. V dropped 8 bases and J dropped 8 bases, with 21 bases sitting between them. This chain's CDR3 is CASEHREGVREKLFF. As DNA, the CDR3 is TGCGCCAGCGAACACAGGGAGGGTGTGCGAGAAAAACTGTTTTTT.

J is TRBJ1-2 and V is TRBV5-1, with a possible D match to TRBD1 (6 bases). The CDR3 contains 16 residues. Germline V CDR1 and CDR2: SGHRS, YFSETQ. V shed 0 bases and J shed 1 base, with 13 bases lying between them. CDR3 DNA sequence: TGCGCCAGCAGCTTGGGGTCAGGGGCTGATAACTATGGCTACACCTTC. Its translation is CASSLGSGADNYGYTF.

This clone showed up just once. The V call is TRBV24-1, the J call TRBJ1-5; D possibly corresponds to TRBD1 (5 bases). The length of the CDR3 is 16 residues. Germline CDR1 reads KGHDR; CDR2 reads SFDVKD. The ends were cut back, 6 bases at V and 0 bases at J, with 14 bases in the middle. CDR3 in DNA: TGTGCCACCAGTCAGTCCGGGGGGGTTAGCAATCAGCCCCAGCATTTT. Amino acids: CATSQSGGVSNQPQHF.

The genes are TRBV11-3 and TRBJ2-1; a possible D gene is TRBD2 (6 bases). Between the trimmed V and J ends, which lost 5 bases and 4 bases, there was a span of 12 bases. CDR1 is SGHNT and CDR2 is YENEEA in the germline V gene. The CDR3 is made up of 14 amino acids. CDR3 region: CASSRLGAYNEQFF. Written as DNA, the CDR3 is TGTGCCAGCAGCCGACTAGGGGCTTACAATGAGCAGTTCTTC.

On this clone: In the same sample, other DNA sequences code for this CDR3. The CDR3 is CASSQGLPGTQYF. CDR3 nucleotides: TGTGCCAGCAGCCAAGGCCTCCCAGGGACCCAGTACTTC. The chain combines TRBV3-1 (or the pseudogene TRBV3-2) with TRBJ2-5; D is unresolved. Germline assignment: CDR1 LGHDT and CDR2 YNNKEL (reference sequence). The CDR3 sequence is 13 residues long. Between the trimmed V and J ends, which lost 1 base and 7 bases, there was a span of 10 bases.

This chain links TRBV19 with TRBJ1-2, with D possibly TRBD1 on 6 matching bases. This CDR3 has 15 amino acids. Germline values: CDR1 LNHDA, CDR2 SQIVND (reference sequence). The ends were cut back, 3 bases at V and 1 base at J, with 12 bases in the middle. CDR3 region: CASSIGQLSNYGYTF. CDR3 bases: TGTGCCAGTAGTATCGGACAGCTAAGTAACTATGGCTACACCTTC.

The rearrangement links TRBV3-1 (or the pseudogene TRBV3-2) to TRBJ2-2; 10 bases match TRBD2. This CDR3 is 15 amino acids long. Trimming at V came to 8 bases and at J to 4 bases, leaving 7 bases not matched to a gene. Germline V CDR1 and CDR2: LGHDT, YNNKEL (reference sequence). CDR3 protein: CASGPSGSRTGELFF. The CDR3 DNA sequence: TGTGCCAGCGGACCTAGCGGGAGTCGCACCGGGGAGCTGTTTTTT.

This clone has just a few counts. This chain joins TRBV20-1 and TRBJ2-1, with a weak D call TRBD1 (5 bases). The CDR3 spans 13 residues. Per the germline V gene, CDR1 is DFQATT and CDR2 is SNEGSKA (reference sequence). V was shortened by 3 bases and J by 10 bases, with 16 bases between the two germline ends. The CDR3 sequence is CSASIQGGREQFF. Written as DNA, the CDR3 is TGCAGTGCTAGTATCCAGGGTGGCAGGGAGCAGTTCTTC.

The J gene is TRBJ2-2, the V gene TRBV27, with D possibly matching TRBD1 (5 bases). Per the germline V gene, CDR1 is MNHEY and CDR2 is SMNVEV (reference sequence). The length of the CDR3 is 17 residues. V lost 8 bases to trimming and J lost 2 bases, with 21 bases between them. Here the CDR3 DNA reads TGTGCCAGCGGATTAGTTCGTCAGGGAAGAAACACCGGGGAGCTGTTTTTT. Amino acid sequence: CASGLVRQGRNTGELFF.

The genes are TRBV2 and TRBJ1-1, with D maybe TRBD1 (6 bases). Germline V gene data show CDR1 as SNHLY and CDR2 as FYNNEI. V was pared by 6 bases and J by 10 bases, with 15 bases between. The CDR3 extends over 12 amino acids. CDR3 loop: CASRPTGWLAFF. For the CDR3, the DNA is TGTGCCAGCAGACCAACAGGGTGGTTAGCTTTCTTT.

This clone was seen once. The gene calls are TRBV10-1 and TRBJ1-1; the match to TRBD1 covers 7 bases. The germline V gene has CDR1 WNHNN and CDR2 SYGVQD (reference sequence). This CDR3 is 16 amino acids long. V shed 2 bases, J shed 0 bases, and the junction held 6 bases outside the gene matches. CDR3 sequence reads: CASSEGQVVVNTEAFF. In DNA form, the CDR3 reads TGCGCCAGCAGTGAGGGACAGGTGGTGGTGAACACTGAAGCTTTCTTT.

The chain joins TRBV15 to TRBJ2-2; tentatively, D is TRBD2 (5 bases). Germline loops: CDR1 LNHNV, CDR2 YYDKDF (reference sequence). This CDR3 comprises 15 residues. V lost 4 bases, J lost 3 bases, and 12 bases lay in between. The CDR3 region is CATSKATGYTGELFF. CDR3 bases: TGTGCCACCAGCAAGGCCACGGGGTACACCGGGGAGCTGTTTTTT.

The chain links TRBV19 to TRBJ2-3, with TRBD1 identical over 7 bases. Germline CDR1 is LNHDA and CDR2 is SQIVND (reference sequence). The CDR3 spans 15 residues. V shed 5 bases, J shed 0 bases, and the junction held 5 bases outside the gene matches. The CDR3 protein is CASSSQGQSTDTQYF. The CDR3 DNA reads as TGTGCCAGTAGTTCACAGGGACAGAGCACAGATACGCAGTATTTT.

This sequence joins TRBV5-6 and TRBJ1-4; 7 bases align to TRBD1. This CDR3 is 15 amino acids long. The germline V gene has CDR1 SGHDT and CDR2 YYEEEE. V was clipped by 4 bases and J by 7 bases; unmatched bases: 10. The DNA of the CDR3 is TGTGCCAGCAGCGTACAGGGGAGTATTACTGAAAAACTGTTTTTT. The encoded protein is CASSVQGSITEKLFF.

V and J are TRBV19 and TRBJ2-1; 9 nucleotides agree with TRBD2. The CDR3 spans 17 residues. Germline V gene sequence: CDR1 LNHDA, CDR2 SQIVND (reference sequence). Losses at the gene ends were 5 bases for V and 7 bases for J; bases not matched to a gene: 15. The CDR3 DNA is TGTGCCAGTAGTTATCGGTGGCGGGGGGGAGTCCGGAATGAGCAGTTCTTC. This gives the protein CASSYRWRGGVRNEQFF. The complete variable domain, with remaining parts taken from reference TRBV19 and TRBJ2-1, reads DGGITQSPKYLFRKEGQNVTLSCEQNLNHDAMYWYRQDPGQGLRLIYYSQIVNDFQKGDIAEGYSVSREKKESFPLTVTSAQKNPTAFYLCASSYRWRGGVRNEQFFGPGTRLTVL.

This clone has more than one count but fewer than ten. The rearrangement links TRBV6-5 to TRBJ2-7, with 7 bases that match TRBD1. The junction had 11 bases not matched to a gene; V was cut back by 6 bases and J by 6 bases. CDR1 and CDR2 from the germline V gene are MNHEY and SVGAGI. CDR3 length equals 14 residues. The CDR3 sequence: CASRSDREFGEQYF. The CDR3 DNA follows: TGTGCCAGCAGATCCGACAGGGAGTTCGGCGAGCAGTACTTC.

Comments on this clone: This sample includes further DNA sequences coding for the same CDR3. The J gene is TRBJ2-2, the V gene TRBV5-1; 9 bases fit TRBD2. Unmatched junction bases numbered 6, after V lost 1 base and J lost 5 bases. Germline CDR1 SGHRS, CDR2 YFSETQ. This CDR3 spans 16 amino acids. The CDR3 DNA sequence: TGCGCCAGCAGCTTGTCGGGCGGGAGGGAGACCGGGGAGCTGTTTTTT. Its protein product is CASSLSGGRETGELFF.

A single count supports this clone. The chain is built from TRBV5-6 and TRBJ1-2, with TRBD1 as a possible D gene (6 bases). The germline V gene encodes CDR1 SGHDT and CDR2 YYEEEE. This CDR3 has 14 amino acids. V was pared by 7 bases and J by 4 bases, with 17 bases between. CDR3 bases: TGTGCCAGCCGGGGACAAACTCTCTTCTATGGCTACACCTTC. Amino acid sequence: CASRGQTLFYGYTF.

This clone has only a few counts. The V and J genes are TRBV9 and TRBJ2-2, with TRBD1 identical over 8 bases. Germline V lookup: CDR1 SGDLS, CDR2 YYNGEE. The length of the CDR3 is 14 residues. V lost 6 bases, J lost 4 bases, and 5 bases stayed unmatched. CDR3 amino acids: CASTRGQGTGELFF. CDR3 DNA: TGTGCCAGCACCAGGGGGCAGGGCACCGGGGAGCTGTTTTTT. Full variable domain (remainder filled in from reference TRBV9 and TRBJ2-2): DSGVTQTPKHLITATGQRVTLRCSPRSGDLSVYWYQQSLDQGLQFLIQYYNGEERAKGNILERFSAQQFPDLHSELNLSSLELGDSALYFCASTRGQGTGELFFGEGSRLTVL.

This clone has a single count. V gene TRBV27 combines with J gene TRBJ2-4; TRBD2 matches 11 bases. The V gene's germline CDR1 is MNHEY and CDR2 SMNVEV (reference sequence). V was clipped by 8 bases and J by 0 bases; unmatched bases: 9. This CDR3 spans 17 amino acids. CDR3 sequence reads: CASAEVAGGLAKNIQYF. CDR3 coding DNA: TGTGCCAGCGCGGAGGTAGCGGGAGGGCTAGCCAAAAACATTCAGTACTTC.

The table lists this clone with a few counts. The chain is built from TRBV9 and TRBJ2-7; maybe TRBD2 (6 bases). The CDR3 is 14 amino acids. V lost 4 bases to trimming and J lost 7 bases, with 18 bases between them. The germline V gene encodes CDR1 SGDLS and CDR2 YYNGEE. CDR3 in DNA: TGTGCCAGCAGCCCCCTGGGCGATGGGGGGGAGCAGTACTTC. It is translated as CASSPLGDGGEQYF.

V usage is TRBV2 and J usage is TRBJ1-6; 11 nucleotides line up with TRBD1. The germline gives CDR1 SNHLY, CDR2 FYNNEI. With V trimmed by 7 bases and J by 7 bases, 3 bases remained unmatched. CDR3 length: 14 residues. The CDR3 DNA follows: TGTGCCAGCAACCGGGACAGGGGGAATTCACCCCTCCACTTT. Its translation: CASNRDRGNSPLHF. The whole variable domain, remainder taken from reference TRBV2 and TRBJ1-6, is EPEVTQTPSHQVTQMGQEVILRCVPISNHLYFYWYRQILGQKVEFLVSFYNNEISEKSEIFDDQFSVERPDGSNFTLKIRSTKLEDSAMYFCASNRDRGNSPLHFGNGTRLTVT.

The chain links TRBV19 to TRBJ2-2; 7 bases agree with TRBD1. Looked up from germline, CDR1 is LNHDA and CDR2 is SQIVND (reference sequence). This CDR3 has 15 residues. The junction had 6 bases not matched to a gene; V was cut back by 6 bases and J by 2 bases. This CDR3 is CASSPDRSNTGELFF. Here the CDR3 DNA reads TGTGCCAGTAGCCCGGACAGGTCTAACACCGGGGAGCTGTTTTTT.

The V gene is TRBV28, the J gene TRBJ1-3, with 7 bases aligning to TRBD1. The junction had 9 bases not matched to a gene; V was cut back by 6 bases and J by 4 bases. Germline loops: CDR1 MDHEN, CDR2 SYDVKM. The CDR3 covers 15 residues. CDR3 DNA: TGTGCCAGCAGCTACAGGGGATCCCTCGGAAACACCATATATTTT. Translating gives CASSYRGSLGNTIYF.

The chain has TRBV5-1 and TRBJ2-7; 10 nucleotides match TRBD1. CDR1 is SGHRS and CDR2 is YFSETQ in the germline V gene. V lost 3 bases, J lost 2 bases, and 5 bases stayed unmatched. The CDR3 loop spans 15 amino acids. The CDR3 DNA is TGCGCCAGCAGCTCCCGACAGGGGGCCCCCTACGAGCAGTACTTC. Its protein product is CASSSRQGAPYEQYF.